Below, 6 T cell receptor beta chains from the same sample are listed, as sequenced in a study of Ad26.COV2.S vaccination and SARS-CoV-2 variants. Produced via immunoSEQ multiplex PCR; TCRdb's table is partial and in-frame only. This sample carries some 390,000 clones, about 88% of them seen once, and the ten largest clones take approximately 1.9%. Treatment described: some 20 received Ad26.COV2.S at low or high dose, single or two shots; several received placebo; per-sample allocation not given. Specimen acquisition occurred on day 63 following the initial vaccine or placebo injection. The sequencing here drew on peripheral blood, taken in a trial of Ad26.COV2.S vaccine versus placebo. The receptor set was obtained from a person between 18 and 65 years old who received the Ad26.COV2.S COVID-19 vaccine or a placebo.

The J gene is TRBJ1-5, the V gene TRBV5-8, with 8 bases identical to TRBD1. This CDR3 comprises 15 residues. Germline V gene lookup returns CDR1 SGHTS and CDR2 YDEGEE. With 5 bases clipped from V and 3 bases from J, the junction kept 7 bases outside the gene matches. Here the CDR3 DNA reads TGTGCCAGCAGTTTGCACAGGGGGGCCAATCAGCCCCAGCATTTT. Translation gives CASSLHRGANQPQHF.

The chain combines TRBV7-2 with TRBJ2-7, with D perhaps TRBD1 or TRBD2 (5 bases each). The CDR3 totals 15 residues. Germline CDR1 SGHTA, CDR2 FQGNSA. V was trimmed by 1 base and J by 6 bases, leaving 16 bases between them. The CDR3 DNA follows: TGTGCCAGCAGCTTAGTCCTCCGAGGGGAAGGCGAGCAGTACTTC. Translating gives CASSLVLRGEGEQYF. Full variable domain (missing parts from reference TRBV7-2 and TRBJ2-7): GAGVSQSPSNKVTEKGKDVELRCDPISGHTALYWYRQSLGQGLEFLIYFQGNSAPDKSGLPSDRFSAERTGGSVSTLTIQRTQQEDSAVYLCASSLVLRGEGEQYFGPGTRLTVT.

The rearrangement joins TRBV15 to TRBJ2-7, with TRBD2 matching over 7 bases. Germline CDR1 reads LNHNV; CDR2 reads YYDKDF (reference sequence). This CDR3 region has 16 residues. With 0 bases clipped from V and 4 bases from J, the junction kept 9 bases outside the gene matches. CDR3 amino acids: CATSRDNSLADYEQYF. The CDR3 DNA sequence: TGTGCCACCAGCAGAGATAATAGTCTAGCGGATTACGAGCAGTACTTC.

On this clone: This CDR3 is also generated by other DNA sequences in the sample. The rearrangement joins TRBV18 to TRBJ2-5, with 11 bases that match TRBD1. Germline V CDR1 and CDR2: KGHSH, LQKENI. CDR3 size: 14 residues. The V and J ends lost 4 bases and 5 bases, in that order; junction bases with no gene match: 3. CDR3 region: CASSRTGGAETQYF. The CDR3 region has the DNA TGTGCCAGCTCACGGACAGGGGGCGCGGAGACCCAGTACTTC.

As DNA, the CDR3 is TGTGCCAGAGAATGGCGGGAGGGCGAGCAGTACTTC. Encoded protein: CAREWREGEQYF. This chain links TRBV6-5 with TRBJ2-7, with 9 bases identical to TRBD2. Per the germline V gene, CDR1 is MNHEY and CDR2 is SVGAGI. The CDR3 is made up of 12 amino acids. The V gene end was trimmed by 9 bases and the J gene end by 6 bases; junction bases not matched to a gene: 6.

The chain links TRBV6-5 to TRBJ1-1; D is uncertain. CDR3 length equals 11 residues. Germline V gives CDR1 MNHEY, CDR2 SVGAGI. The V end was cut by 7 bases, the J end by 10 bases, with 13 bases between. The DNA of the CDR3 is TGTGCCAGCACCGCCCCTGCTGGAGCTTTCTTT. It yields the protein CASTAPAGAFF.